The 12 T cell receptor beta chains below all came from one sample that was sequenced in a study of identical twins. TCRdb independently ran MiXCR on the 5' RACE reads; one entry per CDR3 protein. This sample carries about 200,000 distinct CDR3 sequences, 5.5% to 7.5% of them seen once, and the ten largest clones take roughly 15%. This same sample was also part of a study on T cells expressing NK-cell markers.

The specimen sequenced was CD8+ T cells sorted from blood. Receptors were obtained from a woman aged 18-30 years in good health.

The rearrangement links TRBV3-1 to TRBJ1-1, with a tentative D call TRBD1 (6 bases). This CDR3 contains 16 residues. Trimming shortened V by 0 bases and J by 0 bases, and 11 bases separated the two germline ends. Germline V gene sequence: CDR1 LGHDT, CDR2 YNNKEL (reference sequence). In nucleotides, the CDR3 is TGTGCCAGCAGCCAAGAGTGGGACAACATGAACACTGAAGCTTTCTTT. Its translation: CASSQEWDNMNTEAFF.

This clonotype has at least ten counts. The chain joins TRBV29-1 to TRBJ2-7; D is unclear. Trimming left V 3 bases short and J 2 bases short, with 11 bases between. CDR1 is SQVTM and CDR2 is ANQGSEA in the germline V gene. The CDR3 is made up of 13 amino acids. The CDR3 DNA reads as TGCAGCGTTGAGACGGACCGACCCTACGAGCAGTACTTC. Encoded protein: CSVETDRPYEQYF.

This clonotype was detected a few times. CDR3 sequence reads: CASSYGRSYEQYF. In DNA form, the CDR3 reads TGTGCCAGCAGTTACGGACGCTCCTACGAGCAGTACTTC. J is TRBJ2-7 and V is TRBV27; D is uncertain. Germline V gives CDR1 MNHEY, CDR2 SMNVEV (reference sequence). The CDR3 is 13 residues long. Trimming removed 4 bases from V and 0 bases from J, with 7 bases in between.

The chain recombines TRBV27 with TRBJ2-5; TRBD1 or TRBD2 may be the D gene (7 bases each). Germline V CDR1 and CDR2: MNHEY, SMNVEV (reference sequence). This CDR3 is 14 amino acids long. V was pared by 3 bases and J by 5 bases, with 13 bases between. The CDR3 region has the DNA TGTGCCAGCAGTTTTCTTCAGGGGGGGGAGACCCAGTACTTC. It encodes CASSFLQGGETQYF.

In this sample, this clonotype turned up a few times. The chain is built from TRBV7-9 and TRBJ1-5; possible D gene TRBD1, 5 bases. V lost 4 bases and J 3 bases, leaving 16 bases between the germline ends. The CDR3 runs to 16 residues. Germline loops: CDR1 SEHNR, CDR2 FQNEAQ (reference sequence). CDR3 region: CASSWGREETNQPQHF. CDR3 nucleotide sequence: TGTGCCAGCAGCTGGGGACGGGAAGAAACCAATCAGCCCCAGCATTTT.

Ten or more counts support this clonotype. V and J are TRBV7-2 and TRBJ2-2; no reliable D call. Per germline, CDR1 SGHTA and CDR2 FQGNSA. This CDR3 is 13 amino acids long. V lost 4 bases and J lost 6, with 9 bases in between. The CDR3 region is CASSSLGPGELFF. Here the CDR3 DNA reads TGTGCCAGCAGCTCCCTAGGTCCCGGGGAGCTGTTTTTT. The variable domain in full, with the rest retrieved from reference TRBV7-2 and TRBJ2-2, is GAGVSQSPSNKVTEKGKDVELRCDPISGHTALYWYRQSLGQGLEFLIYFQGNSAPDKSGLPSDRFSAERTGGSVSTLTIQRTQQEDSAVYLCASSSLGPGELFFGEGSRLTVL.

The rearrangement uses TRBV7-2 and TRBJ2-7; a weak D match, TRBD1 (6 bases). Germline lookup yields CDR1 SGHTA and CDR2 FQGNSA. Trimming removed 4 bases at V and 5 bases at J, with 18 bases between. This CDR3 region has 15 residues. CDR3 region: CASSSAAAGDHEQYF. The CDR3 DNA sequence: TGTGCCAGCAGCTCCGCCGCGGCAGGGGACCACGAGCAGTACTTC.

This clonotype turned up a few times. This rearrangement joins TRBV20-1 to TRBJ2-3, with 10 nucleotides matching TRBD2. V shed 3 bases, J shed 2 bases, and the junction held 5 bases outside the gene matches. Germline CDR1 and CDR2: DFQATT and SNEGSKA (reference sequence). This CDR3 is built from 15 residues. The CDR3 DNA reads TGCAGTGCTAGGCCAAGCGGGAGGGCCACAGATACGCAGTATTTT. Its translation: CSARPSGRATDTQYF.

This clonotype was seen a handful of times. The CDR3 does not close with the conserved phenylalanine or tryptophan, likely indicating a read error. The limits of the CDR3 on the DNA are not certain, so only TCRdb's listed CDR3 is given. The chain has TRBV12-3 or TRBV12-4 and TRBJ2-1; the table names TRBD2, a call not compared with the DNA. Inclusive of both ends, the CDR3 amounts to 13 amino acids. The CDR3 is CASSLSVRSGRVL.

The chain has TRBV29-1 and TRBJ2-1, with D hard to call. V lost 4 bases, J lost 9 bases, and 16 bases lay in between. Germline V gene sequence: CDR1 SQVTM, CDR2 ANQGSEA. This CDR3 is 13 amino acids long. CDR3 protein: CSVGVTGMGEQFF. As DNA, the CDR3 is TGCAGCGTTGGAGTCACGGGTATGGGTGAGCAGTTCTTC.

The chain combines TRBV5-1 with TRBJ2-2, with TRBD1 matching over 10 bases. The CDR3 contains 15 residues. Losses at the gene ends were 4 bases for V and 9 bases for J; bases not matched to a gene: 9. Germline-derived CDR1 and CDR2 are SGHRS and YFSETQ. CDR3 amino acids: CASSPRQGAVWELFF. The CDR3 DNA follows: TGCGCCAGCAGCCCGAGACAGGGGGCGGTTTGGGAGCTGTTTTTT.

The CDR3 protein is CASSWDSLSYNEQFF. The DNA for the CDR3 is TGTGCCAGCAGTTGGGACAGCCTCTCCTACAATGAGCAGTTCTTC. The rearrangement links TRBV27 to TRBJ2-1, with 7 bases matching TRBD1. The J segment lost 0 bases and the V segment lost 4 bases, leaving 3 bases of the junction unmatched. The CDR3 sequence is 15 residues long. The germline gives CDR1 MNHEY, CDR2 SMNVEV (reference sequence).